This T cell receptor beta chain is from a study of T cell responses to AZD1222 COVID-19 vaccine. Broader study findings: Baseline serology detected seropositivity in only five to seven AZD1222 recipients. Donor demographics were predominantly white British with a female majority; clonal diversity may be underestimated.

This clone was counted a few times. Its matching antigen is unknown. The CDR3 has 16 residues. Per germline, CDR1 LGHNA and CDR2 YSLEER. Deletions cut 1 base from V and 6 bases from J, with 13 bases between. Sequenced by immunoSEQ multiplex PCR; TCRdb stores in-frame clones only, minus some. The table has around 180,000 clones, 70% to 90% seen once; the top ten hold roughly 0.5%. This receptor was obtained from an adult in good health. Source: peripheral blood, taken on day 0 of AZD1222 vaccination. The chain couples TRBV4-3 to TRBJ1-6, with D uncertain. As DNA, the CDR3 is TGCGCCAGCAGCCAAGGGAACGGTCAGGTTAATTCACCCCTCCACTTT. Its protein is CASSQGNGQVNSPLHF.